The T cell receptor (beta chain) under discussion was sequenced for a study of PD-L1 blockade in urothelial cancer. Looking at the study overall: Atezolizumab, begun by patients in about 2014, was given at 1,200 mg intravenously every 3 weeks.

The time point was: pretreatment peripheral blood. The data were produced by immunoSEQ multiplex PCR, yet TCRdb's version contains in-frame clones alone and is incomplete. The table lists 55,000 to 75,000 clones, roughly four fifths of them singletons. This CDR3 is built from 15 residues. The junction had 6 bases not matched to a gene; V was cut back by 4 bases and J by 4 bases. Germline V gene sequence: CDR1 SGDLS, CDR2 YYNGEE. The rearrangement joins TRBV9 to TRBJ1-5; 9 bases agree with TRBD1. The input for sequencing was PBMCs, taken around atezolizumab (anti-PD-L1) treatment. The receptor was isolated from a man in his sixties or seventies with urothelial cancer. The CDR3 here is CASSSRTGENQPQHF. For the CDR3, the DNA is TGTGCCAGCAGCTCCAGGACAGGGGAGAATCAGCCCCAGCATTTT.